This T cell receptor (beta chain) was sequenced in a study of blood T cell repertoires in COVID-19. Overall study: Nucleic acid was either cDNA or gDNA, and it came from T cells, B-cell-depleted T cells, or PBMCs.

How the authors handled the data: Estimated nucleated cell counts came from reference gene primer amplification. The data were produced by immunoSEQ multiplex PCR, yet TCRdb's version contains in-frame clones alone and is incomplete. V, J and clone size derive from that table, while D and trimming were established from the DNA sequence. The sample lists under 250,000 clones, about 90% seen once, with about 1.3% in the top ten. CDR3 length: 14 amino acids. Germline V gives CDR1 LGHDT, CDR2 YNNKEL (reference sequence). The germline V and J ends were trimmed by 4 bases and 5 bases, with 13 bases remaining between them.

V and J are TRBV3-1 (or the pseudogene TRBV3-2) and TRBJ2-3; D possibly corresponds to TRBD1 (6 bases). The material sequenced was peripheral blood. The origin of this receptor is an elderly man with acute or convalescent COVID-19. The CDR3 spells CASSPTRGGDTQYF. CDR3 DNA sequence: TGTGCCAGCAGCCCTACACGAGGGGGAGATACGCAGTATTTT.